This T cell receptor (beta chain) emerged from a study of regulatory T cells. At testing, patients were 2 to 39 years old, with reduced naive and increased memory T-cell proportions. Sorting split CD4+ cells into CD25-high CD127-low Tregs and CD25-low CD127-high conventional T cells. Primers: 52 TRBV forward and 13 TRBJ reverse. The table came from immunoSEQ multiplex PCR; TCRdb's copy has only in-frame clones and leaves some out. The data hold some 31,000 clones, with over 90% observed a single time. Study-wide results and caveats: In CD3G-deficient patients, conventional CD4+ T cells were enriched for hydrophobic CDR3 residues at positions 6 and 7. Patient repertoires had restricted TRB V-J pairs and skewed V and J usage, most in Tregs.

To note about this clone: Antigen: not known.

Germline CDR1 is ENHRY and CDR2 is SYGVKD. This CDR3 is built from 13 residues. With 10 bases clipped from V and 2 bases from J, the junction kept 8 bases outside the gene matches. The source is a child aged 2 to 10 with CD3G deficiency. Sequencing input: conventional CD4+ T cells sorted from blood. The chain employs TRBV10-3 and TRBJ2-7; 7 positions match TRBD1. The CDR3 loop reads CATKQGPPYEQYF. The CDR3 DNA sequence: TGTGCCACCAAACAGGGGCCCCCCTACGAGCAGTACTTC.